Listed below are T cell receptor beta chains from one sample, sequenced in a study of control samples from healthy donors and cancer patients. The table came from immunoSEQ multiplex PCR; TCRdb's copy has only in-frame clones and leaves some out. The sample shows more than 85,000 clones, about 81% of them seen only once. The sequencing sample was made of PBMCs. All receptors derive from a man between 65 and 85 years old with lung cancer. Each CDR3 is given with its conserved first and last residue.

J gene	V gene	CDR3 protein
TRBJ1-6	TRBV15	CATSREYDSPLHF
TRBJ2-3	TRBV5-1	CASSLSGGTSTDTQYF
TRBJ1-2	TRBV7-8	CASSFRQGGRASYGYTF
TRBJ2-3	TRBV3-1/TRBV3-2	CASSQEWADTQYF
TRBJ2-1	TRBV19	CASSRPPGQGSYNEQFF
TRBJ2-2	TRBV10-1	CASGPVGGAISGELFF
TRBJ2-3	TRBV6-2/TRBV6-3	CASSYSFGTGGTDTQYF
TRBJ1-5	TRBV12-3/TRBV12-4	CASSLSRNQPQHF
TRBJ1-3	TRBV28	CASSPLAGAGGNTIYF
TRBJ2-7	TRBV27	CASSLSAYSYYEQYF
TRBJ2-1	TRBV18	CASSLDQSDEQFF
TRBJ2-7	TRBV23-1	CASSSPLTGCYEQYF
TRBJ2-7	TRBV28	CASSPGTSGSSYEQYF
TRBJ2-7	TRBV14	CASSQASKWQYF
TRBJ2-5	TRBV7-9	CASSFGQGGETQYF
TRBJ1-6	TRBV18	CASSMAQVDSPLHF
TRBJ2-7	TRBV20-1	CSASGALSGGASYEQYF
TRBJ1-1	TRBV25-1	CASSIHRASEAFF
TRBJ1-1	TRBV14	CASSQGGNTEAFF
TRBJ2-2	TRBV5-1	CASSPGGGTGTNTGELFF
TRBJ2-2	TRBV5-6	CASSLEGAELFF
TRBJ2-2	TRBV27	CASRAPGYTGELFF
TRBJ2-7	TRBV19	CASSIVGGGRTYEQYF
TRBJ1-1	TRBV30	CAWSIGPTSTEAFF
TRBJ2-2	TRBV5-4	CASSTRRGGTGELFF
TRBJ1-2	TRBV19	CASTRGGSGYGYTF
TRBJ1-1	TRBV25-1	CASSEGQGGKTEAFF